Listed here are 15 T cell receptor beta chains from one sample, sequenced in a study of CD8 T cells in Susac syndrome (dated by TCRdb to the late 2010s). The method behind the library was the immunoSEQ multiplex PCR assay. RNA was extracted using the RNeasy kit, and roughly 0.5 to 1 ug of the RNA was reverse transcribed with random hexamers. The raw public data were reprocessed by TCRdb itself: fastp quality trimming at Q25, MiXCR clonotype calling, in-frame beta chains only. Merged by CDR3 protein, the rows form single entries marked with the most common genes and DNA. The sample data list more than 150,000 distinct CDR3 sequences, and about 94% of these were observed just once. Roughly 0.21% of the sample is in the top ten clones. Sequenced sample: CD8+ T cells from PBMCs. The receptors derive from a human donor with multiple sclerosis.

The chain couples TRBV6-5 to TRBJ1-1; D unclear. This CDR3 region has 10 residues. The V end was cut by 7 bases, the J end by 2 bases, with 2 bases between. Germline values: CDR1 MNHEY, CDR2 SVGAGI. CDR3 region: CASNNTEAFF. Written as DNA, the CDR3 is TGTGCCAGCAATAACACTGAAGCTTTCTTT.

This CDR3 reads CASSRVTDRGNQPQHF. CDR3 DNA: TGTGCCAGTAGTAGGGTTACGGACAGGGGCAATCAGCCCCAGCATTTT. The chain joins TRBV19 to TRBJ1-5; 8 nucleotides agree with TRBD1. The CDR3 contains 16 residues. The V gene end was trimmed by 4 bases and the J gene end by 2 bases; junction bases not matched to a gene: 7. CDR1 and CDR2 from the germline V gene are LNHDA and SQIVND (reference sequence). Together with reference TRBV19 and TRBJ1-5, the CDR3 gives the full variable domain: DGGITQSPKYLFRKEGQNVTLSCEQNLNHDAMYWYRQDPGQGLRLIYYSQIVNDFQKGDIAEGYSVSREKKESFPLTVTSAQKNPTAFYLCASSRVTDRGNQPQHFGDGTRLSIL.

V and J are TRBV27 and TRBJ2-2, with 11 positions matching TRBD2. The CDR3 has 18 amino acids. Germline lookup yields CDR1 MNHEY and CDR2 SMNVEV (reference sequence). Unmatched junction bases numbered 13, after V lost 5 bases and J lost 5 bases. CDR3 residues: CASSRPPLAGGRTGELFF. The CDR3 region has the DNA TGTGCCAGCAGTCGTCCCCCCCTAGCGGGGGGCCGGACCGGGGAGCTGTTTTTT.

The chain recombines TRBV7-9 with TRBJ2-7; D is unresolved. Trimming cost V 4 bases and J 8 bases, with 15 bases left between them. The length of the CDR3 is 13 residues. Germline V lookup: CDR1 SEHNR, CDR2 FQNEAQ (reference sequence). The CDR3 is CASSSSGNNKQYF. The DNA of the CDR3 is TGTGCCAGCAGCTCGTCAGGTAACAATAAGCAGTACTTC. The full variable domain, rest sourced from reference TRBV7-9 and TRBJ2-7, is DTGVSQNPRHKITKRGQNVTFRCDPISEHNRLYWYRQTLGQGPEFLTYFQNEAQLEKSRLLSDRFSAERPKGSFSTLEIQRTEQGDSAMYLCASSSSGNNKQYFGPGTRLTVT.

This clonotype was recorded once. The genes are TRBV7-8 and TRBJ1-1; tentatively, D is TRBD1 (5 bases). The CDR3 runs 13 residues. Germline V gene sequence: CDR1 SGHVS, CDR2 FQNEAQ. Trimming shortened V by 3 bases and J by 6 bases, and 11 bases separated the two germline ends. The CDR3 DNA follows: TGTGCCAGCAGCTTCGGGGGGGTGTCTGAAGCTTTCTTT. Translated: CASSFGGVSEAFF.

The chain links TRBV6-6 to TRBJ2-7; a weak D match, TRBD2 (7 bases). The V gene's germline CDR1 is MNHNY and CDR2 SVGAGI (reference sequence). V was clipped by 1 base and J by 3 bases, with 16 bases between them. The CDR3 sequence is 16 residues long. In nucleotides, the CDR3 is TGTGCCAGCAGTTACTTGGGGGGGGGCCTTCTCTACGAGCAGTACTTC. Translated: CASSYLGGGLLYEQYF.

The chain recombines TRBV7-9 with TRBJ1-2; D gene ambiguous. Trimming took 6 bases from V and 3 from J, leaving 17 bases between them. The CDR3 is 15 residues long. Germline V CDR1 and CDR2: SEHNR, FQNEAQ (reference sequence). The CDR3 sequence is CASSSPRVQDYGYTF. Written as DNA, the CDR3 is TGTGCCAGCAGTAGCCCGAGGGTTCAGGACTATGGCTACACCTTC.

The gene calls are TRBV12-3 or TRBV12-4 and TRBJ2-5; a weak D match, TRBD1 (6 bases). CDR3 length: 16 residues. V dropped 3 bases and J dropped 4 bases, with 18 bases sitting between them. The CDR3 loop is CASSLMGASVGETQYF. In DNA form, the CDR3 reads TGTGCCAGCAGTTTGATGGGGGCGAGTGTAGGAGAGACCCAGTACTTC.

CDR3 residues: CASSLPTRAGELFF. CDR3 nucleotides: TGTGCCAGCAGCCTCCCTACCAGGGCCGGGGAGCTGTTTTTT. The chain couples TRBV7-8 to TRBJ2-2, with D perhaps TRBD1 (5 bases). V lost 5 bases and J 6 bases, leaving 13 bases between the germline ends. Germline V gene sequence: CDR1 SGHVS, CDR2 FQNEAQ. This CDR3 has 14 residues.

This clonotype was observed once. J is TRBJ1-2 and V is TRBV12-3 or TRBV12-4; D uncertain. The V gene lost 4 bases and the J gene lost 3 bases, with 15 bases spanning the gap. The CDR3 covers 15 residues. The CDR3 sequence: CASSSRPDGYYGYTF. For the CDR3, the DNA is TGTGCCAGCAGTTCTCGACCGGACGGATACTATGGCTACACCTTC.

DNA for the CDR3: TGTGCCAGCAGTTTACCGGGGGCGAACACTGAAGCTTTCTTT. This sequence encodes CASSLPGANTEAFF. The chain links TRBV27 to TRBJ1-1; tentatively, D is TRBD1 (6 bases). This CDR3 comprises 14 residues. Looked up from germline, CDR1 is MNHEY and CDR2 is SMNVEV (reference sequence). With 2 bases removed from V and 1 base from J, the gap between germline ends came to 8 bases.

About this clonotype itself: The germline gene is not matched at one end of the junction; a read error may be the cause. V usage is TRBV29-1 and J usage is TRBJ2-5; D is perhaps TRBD2 (6 bases). CDR3 size: 11 residues. Germline V lookup: CDR1 SQVTM, CDR2 ANQGSEA. The CDR3 sequence: CSARFGTRTHF. Here the CDR3 DNA reads TGCAGCGCCCGGTTCGGGACTCGAACTCACTTC.

The chain employs TRBV7-8 and TRBJ2-5, with 10 bases aligning to TRBD2. V lost 6 bases to trimming and J lost 5 bases; unmatched junction nucleotides: 9. This CDR3 is 15 amino acids long. CDR1 and CDR2 (germline): SGHVS, FQNEAQ. CDR3 in amino acids: CASSPRAGGQETQYF. CDR3 bases: TGTGCCAGCAGTCCTAGAGCGGGGGGGCAGGAGACCCAGTACTTC.

The genes are TRBV5-1 and TRBJ2-5; TRBD2 aligns across 12 bases. CDR1 and CDR2 (germline): SGHRS, YFSETQ. After removal of 6 bases from V and 5 bases from J, the junction contained 8 bases not matched to a gene. The CDR3 covers 15 residues. As DNA, the CDR3 is TGCGCCAGCAAGCCTAGCGGGGGGGCCCGGGAGACCCAGTACTTC. It specifies CASKPSGGARETQYF.

This chain links TRBV27 with TRBJ1-1; tentative D call: TRBD1 (6 bases). Trimming removed 6 bases at V and 7 bases at J, with 12 bases between. This CDR3 region has 12 residues. The V gene's germline CDR1 is MNHEY and CDR2 SMNVEV (reference sequence). The CDR3 protein is CASSHGQNEAFF. In DNA, the CDR3 is TGTGCCAGCAGCCACGGACAGAATGAAGCTTTCTTT.